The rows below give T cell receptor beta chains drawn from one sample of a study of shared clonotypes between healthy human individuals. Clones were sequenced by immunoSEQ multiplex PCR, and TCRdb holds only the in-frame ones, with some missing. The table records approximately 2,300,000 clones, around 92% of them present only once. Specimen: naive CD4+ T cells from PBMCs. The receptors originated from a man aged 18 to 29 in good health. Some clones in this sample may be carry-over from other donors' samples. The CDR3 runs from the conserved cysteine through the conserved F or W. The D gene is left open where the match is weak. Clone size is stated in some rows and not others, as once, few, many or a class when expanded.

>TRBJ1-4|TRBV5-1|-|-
CASSLDRPNEKLFF
TGCGCCAGCAGCTTGGACAGGCCTAATGAAAAACTGTTTTTT
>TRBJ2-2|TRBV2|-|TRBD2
CASKRGAMTNTGELFF
TGTGCCAGCAAGCGGGGGGCTATGACGAACACCGGGGAGCTGTTTTTT
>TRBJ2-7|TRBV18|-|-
CASSTLGDEQYF
TGTGCCAGCTCAACACTAGGGGACGAGCAGTACTTC
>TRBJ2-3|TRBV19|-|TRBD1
CASSATGDGTDTQYF
TGTGCCAGTAGTGCGACAGGGGACGGCACAGATACGCAGTATTTT
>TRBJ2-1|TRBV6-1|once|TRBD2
CASDLGGGRAGEQFF
TGTGCCAGCGACCTCGGCGGCGGGAGGGCCGGTGAGCAGTTCTTC
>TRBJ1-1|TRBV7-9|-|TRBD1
CASSWGTGAGTEAFF
TGTGCCAGCAGCTGGGGGACAGGCGCCGGGACTGAAGCTTTCTTT
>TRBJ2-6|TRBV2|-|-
CATTQSSGANVLTF
TGTGCCACCACACAGAGCTCTGGGGCCAACGTCCTGACTTTC
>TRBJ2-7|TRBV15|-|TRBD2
CATSRGGGSPYEQYF
TGTGCCACCAGCAGAGGGGGGGGGTCCCCCTACGAGCAGTACTTC
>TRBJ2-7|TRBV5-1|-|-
CASSYRYEQYF
TGCGCCAGCAGTTACCGCTACGAGCAGTACTTC
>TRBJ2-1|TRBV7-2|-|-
CASRGTYADNEQFF
TGTGCCAGCAGGGGGACTTATGCTGACAATGAGCAGTTCTTC
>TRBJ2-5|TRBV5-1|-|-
CASSLGAGGGTQYF
TGCGCCAGCAGCTTGGGGGCCGGGGGAGGGACCCAGTACTTC
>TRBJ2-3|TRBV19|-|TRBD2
CASSNRAGVADTQYF
TGTGCCAGTAGTAACAGAGCGGGAGTAGCAGATACGCAGTATTTT
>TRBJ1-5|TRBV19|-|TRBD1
CASSFRQGVSGNQPQHF
TGTGCCAGTAGTTTTAGACAGGGCGTTAGTGGCAATCAGCCCCAGCATTTT
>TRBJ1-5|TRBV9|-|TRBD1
CASSVGTGGGMGNQPQHF
TGTGCCAGCAGCGTCGGGACAGGGGGCGGGATGGGCAATCAGCCCCAGCATTTT
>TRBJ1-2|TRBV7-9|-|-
CASSSTAENLYGYTF
TGTGCCAGCAGCTCAACCGCGGAAAACCTCTATGGCTACACCTTC
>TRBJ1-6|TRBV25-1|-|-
CASSESGGRSPLHF
TGTGCCAGCAGTGAATCGGGGGGCAGATCACCCCTCCACTTT
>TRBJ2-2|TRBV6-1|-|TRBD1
CASRGTGNTGELFF
TGTGCCAGCAGAGGGACAGGCAACACCGGGGAGCTGTTTTTT
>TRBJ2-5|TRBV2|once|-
CASSEAGPRETQYF
TGTGCCAGCAGTGAAGCGGGACCCAGGGAGACCCAGTACTTC
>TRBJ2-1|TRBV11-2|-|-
CASSPMGGASYNEQFF
TGTGCCAGCAGCCCCATGGGCGGGGCCTCCTACAATGAGCAGTTCTTC
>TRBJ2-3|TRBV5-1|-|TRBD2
CASSVIAGKSTDTQYF
TGCGCCAGCAGCGTCATAGCGGGAAAGAGCACAGATACGCAGTATTTT
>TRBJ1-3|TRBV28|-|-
CASSGGGSGNTIYF
TGTGCCAGCAGTGGGGGGGGGTCTGGAAACACCATATATTTT
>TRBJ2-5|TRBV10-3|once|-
CAISESENRGQETQYF
TGTGCCATCAGTGAGTCAGAGAACAGAGGACAAGAGACCCAGTACTTC
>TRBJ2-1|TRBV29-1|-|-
CSAGGVNEQFF
TGCAGCGCCGGAGGAGTGAATGAGCAGTTCTTC
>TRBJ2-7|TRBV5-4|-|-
CASSLGGDGSYEQYF
TGTGCCAGCAGCTTGGGAGGGGACGGTTCCTACGAGCAGTACTTC
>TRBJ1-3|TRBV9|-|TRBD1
CASSADRGRNTIYF
TGTGCCAGCAGCGCGGACAGGGGGAGGAACACCATATATTTT
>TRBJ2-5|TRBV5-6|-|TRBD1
CASSLTGTGGETQYF
TGTGCCAGCAGCTTAACCGGGACAGGGGGAGAGACCCAGTACTTC
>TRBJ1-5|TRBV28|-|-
CASSLPGSYPNQPQHF
TGTGCCAGCAGTTTACCAGGGTCTTACCCCAATCAGCCCCAGCATTTT
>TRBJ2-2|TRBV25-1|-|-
CASSVENTGELFF
TGTGCCAGCAGTGTAGAAAACACCGGGGAGCTGTTTTTT
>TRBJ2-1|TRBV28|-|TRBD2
CASSSRSGSSYNEQFF
TGTGCCAGCAGTTCTCGTAGCGGGAGTTCTTACAATGAGCAGTTCTTC
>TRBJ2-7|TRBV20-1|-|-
CSGTPGYEQYF
TGCAGCGGGACTCCCGGCTACGAGCAGTACTTC
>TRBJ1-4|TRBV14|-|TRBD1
CASTPTGTNEKLFF
TGTGCCAGCACACCGACAGGGACTAATGAAAAACTGTTTTTT
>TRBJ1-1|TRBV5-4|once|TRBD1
CASSAGQGAGTEAFF
TGTGCCAGCAGCGCCGGACAGGGGGCCGGCACTGAAGCTTTCTTT
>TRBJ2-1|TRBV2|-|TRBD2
CASRRRSGADEQFF
TGTGCCAGCAGGCGCCGAAGCGGGGCGGACGAGCAGTTCTTC
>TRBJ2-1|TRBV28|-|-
CARPMRDFYNEQFF
TGTGCCCGCCCAATGAGGGATTTTTACAATGAGCAGTTCTTC
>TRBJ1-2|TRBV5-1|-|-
CASSLVSLNYGYTF
TGCGCCAGCAGCTTGGTCTCTCTTAACTATGGCTACACCTTC
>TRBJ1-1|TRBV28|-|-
CASSFRGGEAFF
TGTGCCAGCAGTTTTAGGGGCGGTGAAGCTTTCTTT
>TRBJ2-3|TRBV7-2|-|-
CASSSRLGTDTQYF
TGTGCCAGCAGTTCCCGGCTTGGCACAGATACGCAGTATTTT
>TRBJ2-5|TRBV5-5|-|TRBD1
CASSSLQGTETQYF
TGTGCCAGCAGCTCTTTACAGGGGACAGAGACCCAGTACTTC
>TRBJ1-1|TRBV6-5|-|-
CASSYEHGGAFF
TGTGCCAGCAGTTATGAACACGGTGGAGCTTTCTTT
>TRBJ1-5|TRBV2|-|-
CASGVRGNNQPQHF
TGTGCCAGCGGGGTGCGAGGGAACAATCAGCCCCAGCATTTT
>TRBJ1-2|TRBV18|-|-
CASSLRQGYGYTF
TGTGCCAGCTCACTTAGGCAGGGGTATGGCTACACCTTC
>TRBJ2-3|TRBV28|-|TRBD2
CASIWSSGRAVIDTQYF
TGTGCCAGCATTTGGAGTAGCGGGAGGGCCGTGATAGATACGCAGTATTTT
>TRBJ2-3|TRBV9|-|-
CASSVDSTSTDTQYF
TGTGCCAGCAGCGTAGACAGCACTAGCACAGATACGCAGTATTTT
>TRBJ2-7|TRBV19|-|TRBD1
CASSIPTGGEITQYF
TGTGCCAGTAGTATCCCGACAGGGGGGGAAATAACGCAGTACTTC
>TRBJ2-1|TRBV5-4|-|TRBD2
CASSSGTSGRADEQFF
TGTGCCAGCAGCTCCGGGACTAGCGGGAGGGCGGATGAGCAGTTCTTC
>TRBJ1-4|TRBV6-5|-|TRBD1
CASSKSRQGDEKLFF
TGTGCCAGCTCCAAGTCCCGACAGGGGGATGAAAAACTGTTTTTT
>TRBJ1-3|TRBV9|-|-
CASSRGPFENTIYF
TGTGCCAGCAGCCGAGGACCCTTTGAAAACACCATATATTTT
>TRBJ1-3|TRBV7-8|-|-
CASSLKPGTTGNTIYF
TGTGCCAGCAGCTTAAAACCCGGGACGACTGGAAACACCATATATTTT
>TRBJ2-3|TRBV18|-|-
CASSPSRKAGATDTQYF
TGTGCCAGCTCCCCCTCGAGGAAGGCAGGGGCCACAGATACGCAGTATTTT
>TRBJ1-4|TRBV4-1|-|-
CASSQAWTPNEKLFF
TGCGCCAGCAGCCAAGCGTGGACACCTAATGAAAAACTGTTTTTT
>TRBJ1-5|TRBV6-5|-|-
CASSYSRDWGQPQHF
TGTGCCAGCAGTTACTCACGGGATTGGGGTCAGCCCCAGCATTTT
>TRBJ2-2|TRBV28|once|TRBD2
CASIYSGRASGELFF
TGTGCCAGCATCTACAGCGGGAGGGCGTCCGGGGAGCTGTTTTTT